The T cell receptor (beta chain) described here comes from a study of T-cell reconstitution after alpha-beta-depleted transplantation in children. Concerning this clonotype itself: Its antigen is unknown.

Unique molecular identifiers were incorporated into the prepared TCRbeta library. TCRdb analysed the PCR reads with MiXCR anew, one entry per CDR3 protein. Of around 600,000 distinct CDR3 sequences listed, roughly 23% were seen once; the top ten hold 14%. Study-wide findings and caveats: When one year had passed after transplant, most T-cell counts and diversity came from newly produced T cells. In patients about two months after transplant, alpha-beta T cells reportedly arose from several hundred expanded graft clones.

The sample here was PBMCs, mostly from graft donor cells, taken 360 days after TCRalphabeta/CD19-depleted stem cell transplant. The clonotype originates from a boy younger than two who had a stem cell transplant for acute myeloid leukemia, so the T cells may come from the graft donor.

CDR3 nucleotides: TGTGCCAGCAGTTTAGACAGGGTGTTTGACCAAGAGACCCAGTACTTC. Translated: CASSLDRVFDQETQYF. This chain joins TRBV12-3 or TRBV12-4 and TRBJ2-5; TRBD1 is a possible D gene (6 bases). The CDR3 extends over 16 amino acids. Trimming removed 1 base at V and 0 bases at J, with 12 bases between.